This T cell receptor beta chain was documented in a study of T cell responses to AZD1222 COVID-19 vaccine. Whole-study results and caveats: An increase in Spike-specific TCR breadth and depth was observed after two AZD1222 doses.

The germline V gene has CDR1 KGHSH and CDR2 LQKENI. CDR3 length: 14 amino acids. The V end lost 5 bases, the J end lost 1 base, and 11 bases lay between the germline ends. Of note for this clone: The antigen is not known.

Sequencing used immunoSEQ multiplex PCR; TCRdb keeps in-frame clones, though not all of them. Seen here are some 120,000 clones, more than 65% observed once, and the top ten hold around 27%. The sequence derives from an adult who received the AZD1222 COVID-19 vaccine. The V call is TRBV18, the J call TRBJ1-1; TRBD1 is a possible D gene (6 bases). The material sequenced was peripheral blood, taken 28 days after the second AZD1222 dose. CDR3 DNA sequence: TGTGCCAGCTCATTAATGACAGGGAACACTGAAGCTTTCTTT. Its protein product is CASSLMTGNTEAFF.